The 24 T cell receptor beta chains below all came from one sample that was sequenced in a study of blood T cell repertoires in COVID-19. Using immunoSEQ multiplex PCR, the repertoire was profiled, and TCRdb retains in-frame clones only, with some absent. Found here are 150,000 to 170,000 clones, roughly 85% of them singletons; the top ten hold 7% to 10%. Input material: peripheral blood. The receptors originated from a woman aged 60-75 years with COVID-19, enrolled during active disease.

The genes are TRBV11-1 and TRBJ1-1, with 7 bases matching TRBD1. Germline loops: CDR1 SGHAT, CDR2 FQDESV (reference sequence). The CDR3 is made up of 16 amino acids. The V and J ends lost 1 base and 2 bases, in that order; junction bases with no gene match: 7. The CDR3 sequence is CASSLGTGATNTEAFF. The CDR3 nucleotides are TGTGCCAGCAGCTTAGGAACAGGGGCAACCAACACTGAAGCTTTCTTT.

The rearrangement joins TRBV6-2 or TRBV6-3 to TRBJ2-2; 10 nucleotides align to TRBD2. With V trimmed by 3 bases and J by 6 bases, 4 bases remained unmatched. In germline, CDR1 is MNHEY, CDR2 SVGEGT. This CDR3 spans 15 amino acids. The CDR3 region has the DNA TGTGCCAGCAGTTATATAGCGGGAGGTGCCGGGGAGCTGTTTTTT. This translates into CASSYIAGGAGELFF.

The J gene is TRBJ1-2, the V gene TRBV2, with a possible D match to TRBD1 (5 bases). The germline gives CDR1 SNHLY, CDR2 FYNNEI. There are 15 residues in the CDR3. Trimming cost V 4 bases and J 5 bases, with 17 bases left between them. CDR3 bases: TGTGCCAGCAGTGGGGTCGTCAGGGAAATTTATGGCTACACCTTC. Protein product: CASSGVVREIYGYTF.

The chain combines TRBV9 with TRBJ1-1; D uncertain. CDR1 SGDLS and CDR2 YYNGEE come from the germline V gene. V lost 0 bases and J 1 base, leaving 7 bases between the germline ends. The CDR3 is made up of 14 amino acids. CDR3 region: CASSVVPGNTEAFF. The CDR3, as DNA: TGTGCCAGCAGCGTAGTCCCAGGGAACACTGAAGCTTTCTTT. Full variable domain (remainder filled in from reference TRBV9 and TRBJ1-1): DSGVTQTPKHLITATGQRVTLRCSPRSGDLSVYWYQQSLDQGLQFLIQYYNGEERAKGNILERFSAQQFPDLHSELNLSSLELGDSALYFCASSVVPGNTEAFFGQGTRLTVV.

There are a few counts of this clone. This chain joins TRBV29-1 and TRBJ1-5; D is undetermined. The V end lost 4 bases, the J end lost 1 base, and 11 bases lay between the germline ends. The CDR3 is 14 amino acids. Germline CDR1 and CDR2: SQVTM and ANQGSEA. The CDR3 region is CSVAVGSSNQPQHF. Written as DNA, the CDR3 is TGCAGCGTTGCTGTCGGGAGCAGCAATCAGCCCCAGCATTTT.

This clone was counted a few times. This specimen includes other DNA sequences encoding the same CDR3. V gene TRBV5-1 combines with J gene TRBJ1-5, with D hard to call. Germline assignment: CDR1 SGHRS and CDR2 YFSETQ. CDR3 length: 15 residues. V was trimmed by 2 bases and J by 0 bases, leaving 9 bases between them. The CDR3 DNA is TGCGCCAGCAGCTTAAACGGGGATAGCAATCAGCCCCAGCATTTT. It specifies CASSLNGDSNQPQHF.

The V gene is TRBV19, the J gene TRBJ1-1, with 8 bases identical to TRBD1. Germline V CDR1 and CDR2: LNHDA, SQIVND (reference sequence). J lost 4 bases, V lost 5 bases, and 6 bases had no gene match. The CDR3 length is 14 residues. The CDR3 spells CASSAQGAVTEAFF. Written as DNA, the CDR3 is TGTGCCAGTAGTGCCCAGGGGGCGGTCACTGAAGCTTTCTTT.

This chain links TRBV5-8 with TRBJ1-4; TRBD1 matches 7 bases. This CDR3 has 17 residues. Germline V gene lookup returns CDR1 SGHTS and CDR2 YDEGEE. Losses at the gene ends were 6 bases for V and 3 bases for J; bases not matched to a gene: 14. The CDR3 sequence is CASIDPRQGASNEKLFF. The DNA for the CDR3 is TGTGCCAGCATCGACCCGAGACAGGGTGCATCTAATGAAAAACTGTTTTTT.

The chain carries TRBV18 and TRBJ1-1; no firm D call. The CDR3 length is 14 residues. From germline, CDR1 is KGHSH and CDR2 LQKENI. V was shortened by 8 bases and J by 0 bases, with 13 bases between the two germline ends. The CDR3 loop is CASVKPGMNTEAFF. The DNA for the CDR3 is TGTGCCAGCGTCAAGCCCGGGATGAACACTGAAGCTTTCTTT.

The rearrangement joins TRBV2 to TRBJ2-5; D ambiguous. CDR1 is SNHLY and CDR2 is FYNNEI in the germline V gene. Between the trimmed V and J ends, which lost 9 bases and 2 bases, there was a span of 7 bases. This CDR3 spans 11 amino acids. CDR3 protein: CARHTQETQYF. CDR3 in DNA: TGTGCCAGGCACACGCAAGAGACCCAGTACTTC.

The genes are TRBV25-1 and TRBJ2-5, with D possibly TRBD1 on 5 matching bases. In germline, CDR1 is MGHDK, CDR2 SYGVNS. V lost 2 bases and J 2 bases, leaving 6 bases between the germline ends. The CDR3 covers 13 residues. Here the CDR3 DNA reads TGTGCCAGCAGTGAACCAGGGCAAGAGACCCAGTACTTC. Protein: CASSEPGQETQYF.

The chain combines TRBV4-1 with TRBJ1-3; TRBD1 is a possible D gene (5 bases). V lost 0 bases to trimming and J lost 3 bases, with 9 bases between them. Germline CDR1 and CDR2: MGHRA and YSYEKL. The CDR3 extends over 15 amino acids. CDR3 in DNA: TGCGCCAGCAGCCAAGAGTGGACACATGGAAACACCATATATTTT. The encoded protein is CASSQEWTHGNTIYF.

A word on this clone: Other nucleotide sequences in the sample specify the same CDR3. This sequence joins TRBV5-1 and TRBJ1-6; 7 positions agree with TRBD1. The CDR3 extends over 14 amino acids. Per germline, CDR1 SGHRS and CDR2 YFSETQ. Unmatched junction bases numbered 1, after V lost 0 bases and J lost 7 bases. The DNA of the CDR3 is TGCGCCAGCAGCTTGGGACAGGGAAATTCACCCCTCCACTTT. It is translated as CASSLGQGNSPLHF.

This clone was seen just once. The chain uses TRBV6-1 and TRBJ1-4, with no clear D. The CDR3 spans 14 residues. Trimming took 2 bases from V and 13 from J, leaving 17 bases between them. The germline V gene has CDR1 MNHNS and CDR2 SASEGT. The CDR3 DNA sequence: TGTGCCAGCAGTGAATCGGTCCGCGGGCTGGCACTGTTTTTT. It specifies CASSESVRGLALFF.

This chain connects TRBV30 to TRBJ1-1; D gene ambiguous. The V gene lost 0 bases and the J gene lost 0 bases, with 17 bases spanning the gap. The germline gives CDR1 GTSNPN, CDR2 SVGIG (reference sequence). CDR3 length equals 17 residues. The CDR3 loop is CAWSVSWAEVMNTEAFF. In DNA, the CDR3 is TGTGCCTGGAGTGTTTCGTGGGCCGAAGTAATGAACACTGAAGCTTTCTTT.

The J gene is TRBJ2-1, the V gene TRBV11-2, with 9 bases identical to TRBD2. The CDR3 has 15 amino acids. V was clipped by 1 base and J by 5 bases; unmatched bases: 3. Germline V gene sequence: CDR1 SGHAT, CDR2 FQNNGV. CDR3 in amino acids: CASSLAAGGNNEQFF. CDR3 nucleotides: TGTGCCAGCAGCTTAGCGGCGGGGGGGAACAATGAGCAGTTCTTC.

This rearrangement joins TRBV7-9 to TRBJ1-6; a possible D gene is TRBD1 (6 bases). Germline V gene sequence: CDR1 SEHNR, CDR2 FQNEAQ (reference sequence). Trimming left V 7 bases short and J 4 bases short, with 14 bases between. CDR3 length: 15 residues. DNA of the CDR3: TGTGCCAGCACCCGGGGGGGGCAATATAATTCACCCCTCCACTTT. Its translation is CASTRGGQYNSPLHF.

The chain joins TRBV19 to TRBJ1-4, with TRBD1 matching over 8 bases. V gave up 7 bases and J gave up 7 bases; unmatched junction bases: 8. Looked up from germline, CDR1 is LNHDA and CDR2 is SQIVND (reference sequence). The CDR3 runs to 14 residues. As DNA, the CDR3 is TGTGCCAGTACCCCGGACAGGGTATCTGAAAAACTGTTTTTT. It codes for CASTPDRVSEKLFF.

Worth noting for this clone: The same CDR3 is also encoded by other DNA sequences in this sample. This chain connects TRBV6-5 to TRBJ1-5; 7 bases align to TRBD1. The CDR3 is 12 residues long. Trimming removed 8 bases from V and 7 bases from J; junction bases left unmatched: 5. Germline assignment: CDR1 MNHEY and CDR2 SVGAGI. CDR3 sequence (DNA): TGTGCCAGCCGGGCAGGGGGGCAGCCCCAGCATTTT. This encodes CASRAGGQPQHF.

The rearrangement joins TRBV19 to TRBJ1-1; the match to TRBD1 covers 8 bases. CDR1 is LNHDA and CDR2 is SQIVND in the germline V gene (reference sequence). V shed 6 bases and J 1 base; nucleotides not matched to a gene: 1. This CDR3 has 13 amino acids. Here the CDR3 DNA reads TGTGCCAGTAGGGGGACAGGGAACACTGAAGCTTTCTTT. Its translation is CASRGTGNTEAFF.

This chain joins TRBV5-1 and TRBJ1-2; D is possibly TRBD1 (6 bases). The CDR3 totals 15 residues. From germline, CDR1 is SGHRS and CDR2 YFSETQ. This chain's CDR3 is CATSTGTLQGYGYTF. In nucleotides, the CDR3 is TGCGCGACCTCTACCGGGACCTTACAGGGTTATGGCTACACCTTC.

The V and J genes are TRBV9 and TRBJ2-1; unclear D gene. V lost 0 bases and J lost 3, with 4 bases in between. This CDR3 is 13 amino acids long. CDR1 SGDLS and CDR2 YYNGEE come from the germline V gene. The CDR3, as DNA: TGTGCCAGCAGCGTAGCTTACTACAATGAGCAGTTCTTC. As protein: CASSVAYYNEQFF.

V usage is TRBV6-2 or TRBV6-3 and J usage is TRBJ1-3; the match to TRBD1 covers 8 bases. Germline assignment: CDR1 MNHEY and CDR2 SVGEGT. With V trimmed by 6 bases and J by 4 bases, 8 bases remained unmatched. CDR3 length: 15 residues. CDR3 in DNA: TGTGCCAGCAGCGACATCAGGGGGCCCGGAAACACCATATATTTT. Residues: CASSDIRGPGNTIYF.

This chain links TRBV27 with TRBJ1-2; the D gene is possibly TRBD1 (5 bases). This CDR3 has 15 amino acids. Germline V gene lookup returns CDR1 MNHEY and CDR2 SMNVEV (reference sequence). V lost 5 bases to trimming and J lost 0 bases, with 13 bases between them. The CDR3 reads CASSDSETTNYGYTF. CDR3 nucleotides: TGTGCCAGCAGTGACAGTGAAACTACTAACTATGGCTACACCTTC.